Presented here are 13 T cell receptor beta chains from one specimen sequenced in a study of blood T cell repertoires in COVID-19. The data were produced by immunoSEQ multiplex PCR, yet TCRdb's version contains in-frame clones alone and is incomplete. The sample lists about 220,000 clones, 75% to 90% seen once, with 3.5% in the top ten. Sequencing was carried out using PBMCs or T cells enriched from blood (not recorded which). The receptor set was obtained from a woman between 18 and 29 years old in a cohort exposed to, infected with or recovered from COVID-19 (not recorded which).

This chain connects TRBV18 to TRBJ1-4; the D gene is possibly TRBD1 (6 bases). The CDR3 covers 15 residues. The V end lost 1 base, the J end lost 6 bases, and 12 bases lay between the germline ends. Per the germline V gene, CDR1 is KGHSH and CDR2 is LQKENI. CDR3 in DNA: TGTGCCAGCTCACCACGGGGGCCCAGTGATGAAAAACTGTTTTTT. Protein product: CASSPRGPSDEKLFF.

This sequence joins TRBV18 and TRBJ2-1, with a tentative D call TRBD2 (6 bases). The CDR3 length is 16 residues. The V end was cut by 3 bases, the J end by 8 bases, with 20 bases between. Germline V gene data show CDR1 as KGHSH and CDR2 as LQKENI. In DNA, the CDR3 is TGTGCCAGCTCACCCCCCGGGACCTGGACGGGAGATGAGCAGTTCTTC. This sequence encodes CASSPPGTWTGDEQFF.

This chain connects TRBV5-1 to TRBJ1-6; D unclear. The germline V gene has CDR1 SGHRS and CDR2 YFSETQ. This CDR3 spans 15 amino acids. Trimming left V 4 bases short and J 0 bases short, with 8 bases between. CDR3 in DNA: TGCGCCAGCAGCGATCACAGCTCCTATAATTCACCCCTCCACTTT. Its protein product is CASSDHSSYNSPLHF. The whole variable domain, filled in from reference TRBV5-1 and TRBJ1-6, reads KAGVTQTPRYLIKTRGQQVTLSCSPISGHRSVSWYQQTPGQGLQFLFEYFSETQRNKGNFPGRFSGRQFSNSRSEMNVSTLELGDSALYLCASSDHSSYNSPLHFGNGTRLTVT.

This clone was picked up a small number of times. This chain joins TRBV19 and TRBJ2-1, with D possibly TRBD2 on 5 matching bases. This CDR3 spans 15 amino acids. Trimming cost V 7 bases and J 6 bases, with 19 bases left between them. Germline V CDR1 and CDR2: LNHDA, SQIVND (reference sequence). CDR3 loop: CASNLGGGPGNEQFF. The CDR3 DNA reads TGTGCCAGTAACTTGGGCGGAGGCCCTGGCAATGAGCAGTTCTTC.

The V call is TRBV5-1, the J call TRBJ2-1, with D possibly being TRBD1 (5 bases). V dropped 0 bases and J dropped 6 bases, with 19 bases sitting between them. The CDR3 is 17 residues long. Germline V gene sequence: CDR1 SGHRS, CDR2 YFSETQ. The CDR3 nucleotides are TGCGCCAGCAGCTTGGGGGTGGGCAGGGTGGTCATCAATGAGCAGTTCTTC. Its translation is CASSLGVGRVVINEQFF.

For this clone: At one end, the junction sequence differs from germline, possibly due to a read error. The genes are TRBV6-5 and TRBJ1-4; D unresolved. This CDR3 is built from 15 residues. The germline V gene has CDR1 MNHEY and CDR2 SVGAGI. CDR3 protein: CASSYFGSANEKLFF. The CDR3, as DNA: TGTGCCAGCAGTTACTTCGGGTCTGCTAACGAAAAACTGTTTTTT.

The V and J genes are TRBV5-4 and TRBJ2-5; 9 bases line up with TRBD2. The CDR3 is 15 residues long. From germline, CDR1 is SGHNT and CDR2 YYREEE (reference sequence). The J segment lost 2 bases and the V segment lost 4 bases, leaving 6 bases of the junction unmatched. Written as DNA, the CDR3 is TGTGCCAGCAGCCCAAAAGCGGGAGGACAAGAGACCCAGTACTTC. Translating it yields CASSPKAGGQETQYF.

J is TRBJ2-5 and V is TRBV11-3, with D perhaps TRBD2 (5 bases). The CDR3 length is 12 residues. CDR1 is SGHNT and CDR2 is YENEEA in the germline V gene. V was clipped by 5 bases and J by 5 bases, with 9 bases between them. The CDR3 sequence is CASSPRGETQYF. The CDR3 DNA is TGTGCCAGCAGCCCCCGAGGGGAGACCCAGTACTTC.

The CDR3 DNA reads as TGTGCCAGCCGCGGAGGGGCGGGTTACAATGAGCAGTTCTTC. Amino acid sequence: CASRGGAGYNEQFF. V usage is TRBV28 and J usage is TRBJ2-1; D may be TRBD2 (6 bases). Germline CDR1 is MDHEN and CDR2 is SYDVKM. V lost 8 bases, J lost 4 bases, and 15 bases lay in between. The CDR3 loop spans 14 amino acids.

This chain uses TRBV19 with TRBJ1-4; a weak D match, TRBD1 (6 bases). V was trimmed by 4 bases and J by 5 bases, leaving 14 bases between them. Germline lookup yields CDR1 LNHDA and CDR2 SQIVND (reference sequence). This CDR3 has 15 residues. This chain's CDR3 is CASSKAGAGNEKLFF. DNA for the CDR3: TGTGCCAGTAGTAAAGCAGGGGCTGGGAATGAAAAACTGTTTTTT. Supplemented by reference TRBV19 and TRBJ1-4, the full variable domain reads DGGITQSPKYLFRKEGQNVTLSCEQNLNHDAMYWYRQDPGQGLRLIYYSQIVNDFQKGDIAEGYSVSREKKESFPLTVTSAQKNPTAFYLCASSKAGAGNEKLFFGSGTQLSVL.

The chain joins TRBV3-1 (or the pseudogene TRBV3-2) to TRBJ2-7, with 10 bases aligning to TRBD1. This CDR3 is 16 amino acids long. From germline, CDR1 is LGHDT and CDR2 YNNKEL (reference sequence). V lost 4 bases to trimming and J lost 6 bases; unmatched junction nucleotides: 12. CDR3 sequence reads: CASSLGAGQGLSEQYF. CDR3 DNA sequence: TGTGCCAGCAGCCTTGGAGCGGGACAGGGGCTTTCCGAGCAGTACTTC.

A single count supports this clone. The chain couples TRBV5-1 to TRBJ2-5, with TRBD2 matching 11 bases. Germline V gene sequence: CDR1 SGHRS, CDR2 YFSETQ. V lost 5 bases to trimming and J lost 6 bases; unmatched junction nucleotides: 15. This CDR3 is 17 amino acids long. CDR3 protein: CASSSTHKTSGTKTQYF. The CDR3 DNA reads TGCGCCAGCAGTTCAACCCACAAGACTAGCGGGACAAAGACCCAGTACTTC.

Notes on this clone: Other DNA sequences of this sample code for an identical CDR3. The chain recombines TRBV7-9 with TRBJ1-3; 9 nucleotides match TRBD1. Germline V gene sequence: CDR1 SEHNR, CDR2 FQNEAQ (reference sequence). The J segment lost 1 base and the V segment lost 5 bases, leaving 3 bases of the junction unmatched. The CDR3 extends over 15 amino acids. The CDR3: CASSKQGASGNTIYF. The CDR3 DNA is TGTGCCAGCAGCAAACAGGGGGCGTCTGGAAACACCATATATTTT.